Presented here are 24 T cell receptor beta chains from one specimen sequenced in a study of Ad26.COV2.S vaccination and SARS-CoV-2 variants. TCRdb's copy holds only in-frame clones and misses some; the assay was immunoSEQ multiplex PCR. The sample consists of 300,000 to 350,000 clones, around nine tenths of them appearing once. Treatment described: over 15 received Ad26.COV2.S at low or high dose, single or two shots; several received placebo; per-sample allocation not given. After the first vaccine or placebo injection, samples were drawn on day 63. Sequencing was performed on peripheral blood, taken in a trial of Ad26.COV2.S vaccine versus placebo. All receptors come from a person between 18 and 60 years old who received the Ad26.COV2.S COVID-19 vaccine or a placebo.

In the case of this clone: At the DNA level, this CDR3 is encoded by other sequences in the same sample as well. The chain recombines TRBV18 with TRBJ2-6; 7 positions match TRBD1. Looked up from germline, CDR1 is KGHSH and CDR2 is LQKENI. Germline trimming cut 5 bases from V and 2 bases from J; bases unmatched to any gene: 3. CDR3 length: 15 amino acids. CDR3: CASSLQGTGANVLTF. The CDR3 coding sequence is TGTGCCAGCTCATTACAGGGGACTGGGGCCAACGTCCTGACTTTC.

V is TRBV6-5 and J is TRBJ1-2; 9 bases line up with TRBD1. CDR3 length: 15 residues. Germline V gene data show CDR1 as MNHEY and CDR2 as SVGAGI. The trim removed 6 bases at V and 7 bases at J, leaving 12 bases unmatched. The CDR3 coding sequence is TGTGCCAGCAGCTCCCCTAGGACAGGGGATGGTGGCTACACCTTC. Its translation: CASSSPRTGDGGYTF.

The sample holds a few counts of this clone. The chain combines TRBV2 with TRBJ2-7; TRBD1 matches 8 bases. The CDR3 contains 13 residues. From germline, CDR1 is SNHLY and CDR2 FYNNEI. Losses at the gene ends were 6 bases for V and 5 bases for J; bases not matched to a gene: 6. CDR3 sequence: CASRRQGLDEQYF. The CDR3 region has the DNA TGTGCCAGCAGACGACAGGGGTTAGACGAGCAGTACTTC.

This chain joins TRBV28 and TRBJ2-3; 11 bases are a match to TRBD2. Trimming took 4 bases from V and 14 from J; bases not matched to a gene: 5. CDR1 and CDR2 from the germline V gene are MDHEN and SYDVKM. The CDR3 covers 12 residues. The CDR3 DNA is TGTGCCAGCAGTTCTAGCGGGGGGCGGGCGTATTTT. Translated: CASSSSGGRAYF.

CDR3 in amino acids: CAISGTSGRTYNEQFF. CDR3 in DNA: TGTGCCATCAGTGGGACTAGCGGGAGGACTTACAATGAGCAGTTCTTC. V gene TRBV10-3 combines with J gene TRBJ2-1; 14 bases line up with TRBD2. The junction had 3 bases not matched to a gene; V was cut back by 4 bases and J by 4 bases. Germline V lookup: CDR1 ENHRY, CDR2 SYGVKD. The CDR3 is 16 amino acids.

This clone was counted a few times. The V gene is TRBV2, the J gene TRBJ1-5; D may be TRBD1 (6 bases). V gave up 6 bases and J gave up 3 bases, with 15 bases separating them. Per germline, CDR1 SNHLY and CDR2 FYNNEI. The CDR3 extends over 15 amino acids. CDR3 amino acids: CASSPRQAHNQPQHF. The CDR3 bases are TGTGCCAGCAGCCCCAGACAGGCTCACAATCAGCCCCAGCATTTT.

This rearrangement joins TRBV19 to TRBJ2-3; weak D call: TRBD2 (5 bases). From germline, CDR1 is LNHDA and CDR2 SQIVND (reference sequence). Between the trimmed V and J ends, which lost 2 bases and 2 bases, there was a span of 11 bases. The CDR3 contains 15 residues. The CDR3 is CASSIQDYDTDTQYF. As DNA, the CDR3 is TGTGCCAGTAGTATACAAGACTACGACACAGATACGCAGTATTTT.

The chain links TRBV5-1 to TRBJ2-7; the D gene is possibly TRBD1 (6 bases). The CDR3 runs to 13 residues. With 2 bases removed from V and 5 bases from J, the gap between germline ends came to 11 bases. Germline V lookup: CDR1 SGHRS, CDR2 YFSETQ. CDR3 sequence: CASSFATGNEQYF. The CDR3 bases are TGCGCCAGCAGCTTCGCGACAGGTAACGAGCAGTACTTC.

The chain couples TRBV10-3 to TRBJ2-3; TRBD2 matches 15 bases. This CDR3 has 19 amino acids. Germline V CDR1 and CDR2: ENHRY, SYGVKD. The trim removed 4 bases at V and 3 bases at J, leaving 11 bases unmatched. CDR3 sequence (DNA): TGTGCCATCAGTGGGACTAGCGGGAGGGCCGTGGGGGGAACAGATACGCAGTATTTT. Translated, it gives CAISGTSGRAVGGTDTQYF.

The genes are TRBV2 and TRBJ2-3; the match to TRBD2 covers 11 bases. Looked up from germline, CDR1 is SNHLY and CDR2 is FYNNEI. The V segment lost 5 bases and the J segment 0 bases; nucleotides outside the gene matches: 4. CDR3 length: 16 residues. CDR3 sequence reads: CASSRLAGSSTDTQYF. CDR3 in DNA: TGTGCCAGCAGTCGACTAGCGGGGTCTAGCACAGATACGCAGTATTTT.

CDR3 bases: TGTGCCAGCAGCCAAGATAGTTCCCGGGCAACTAATGAAAAACTGTTTTTT. Amino acid sequence: CASSQDSSRATNEKLFF. The chain joins TRBV3-1 (or the pseudogene TRBV3-2) to TRBJ1-4, with D uncertain. Germline V gene data show CDR1 as LGHDT and CDR2 as YNNKEL (reference sequence). Deletions cut 0 bases from V and 0 bases from J, with 11 bases between. The CDR3 sequence is 17 residues long.

The gene calls are TRBV6-5 and TRBJ2-2; TRBD1 matches 8 bases. CDR1 and CDR2 (germline): MNHEY, SVGAGI. The CDR3 runs to 14 residues. V dropped 5 bases and J dropped 8; count of bases not matched to a gene: 7. CDR3 protein: CASSHPTGEGELFF. CDR3 sequence (DNA): TGTGCCAGCAGTCACCCGACAGGGGAGGGGGAGCTGTTTTTT.

The chain is built from TRBV4-1 and TRBJ2-7; D gene ambiguous. The CDR3 length is 14 residues. Trimming left V 0 bases short and J 3 bases short, with 9 bases between. Germline V gene data show CDR1 as MGHRA and CDR2 as YSYEKL. The CDR3 nucleotides are TGCGCCAGCAGCCAAGAACAGTACCTCTACGAGCAGTACTTC. This gives the protein CASSQEQYLYEQYF.

The J gene is TRBJ1-2, the V gene TRBV6-5; D is unresolved. Per the germline V gene, CDR1 is MNHEY and CDR2 is SVGAGI. This CDR3 region has 13 residues. Deletions cut 6 bases from V and 4 bases from J, with 12 bases between. The CDR3 DNA reads TGTGCCAGCAGGGATCCGGGCGGCTATGGCTACACCTTC. It is translated as CASRDPGGYGYTF.

The rearrangement links TRBV27 to TRBJ2-1, with TRBD2 matching over 10 bases. There are 14 residues in the CDR3. Germline CDR1 MNHEY, CDR2 SMNVEV (reference sequence). After removal of 10 bases from V and 7 bases from J, the junction contained 10 bases not matched to a gene. This CDR3 is CATRRAGGVNEQFF. CDR3 nucleotides: TGTGCCACCCGCCGAGCGGGAGGGGTAAATGAGCAGTTCTTC.

This clone has only one observation. This chain uses TRBV10-1 with TRBJ1-2; no reliable D call. This CDR3 has 12 amino acids. Germline V gene lookup returns CDR1 WNHNN and CDR2 SYGVQD (reference sequence). The germline V and J ends were trimmed by 6 bases and 4 bases, with 9 bases remaining between them. CDR3 coding DNA: TGCGCCAGCAGACGGGGAGCCTATGGCTACACCTTC. Its translation: CASRRGAYGYTF.

This clone was seen just once. The V and J genes are TRBV27 and TRBJ2-1; possible D gene TRBD2, 5 bases. From germline, CDR1 is MNHEY and CDR2 SMNVEV (reference sequence). V was shortened by 7 bases and J by 0 bases, with 16 bases between the two germline ends. The length of the CDR3 is 16 residues. As DNA, the CDR3 is TGTGCCAGCACCTTAGGACTTCCCGACTCCTACAATGAGCAGTTCTTC. This sequence encodes CASTLGLPDSYNEQFF.

The J gene is TRBJ1-2, the V gene TRBV4-3; 10 positions agree with TRBD1. Trimming cost V 0 bases and J 5 bases; bases outside gene matches: 3. CDR3 length: 15 amino acids. Germline V lookup: CDR1 LGHNA, CDR2 YSLEER. CDR3 sequence: CASSQDRGQGYGYTF. In DNA form, the CDR3 reads TGCGCCAGCAGCCAAGATCGGGGACAGGGGTATGGCTACACCTTC.

This chain connects TRBV7-3 to TRBJ2-3, with 13 bases matching TRBD2. This CDR3 contains 18 residues. Germline CDR1 reads SGHTA; CDR2 reads FQGTGA. The V and J ends lost 5 bases and 4 bases, in that order; junction bases with no gene match: 12. Here the CDR3 reads CASSPMTSGRMGADTQYF. In nucleotides, the CDR3 is TGTGCCAGCAGCCCGATGACTAGCGGGAGGATGGGAGCAGATACGCAGTATTTT.

This clone was detected only once. The J gene is TRBJ2-2, the V gene TRBV2; 7 bases line up with TRBD1. The J segment lost 5 bases and the V segment lost 1 base, leaving 4 bases of the junction unmatched. Germline lookup yields CDR1 SNHLY and CDR2 FYNNEI. This CDR3 has 15 amino acids. CDR3 region: CASSEEQGLTGELFF. The CDR3 DNA reads as TGTGCCAGCAGTGAAGAACAGGGGTTGACCGGGGAGCTGTTTTTT.

The chain couples TRBV7-2 to TRBJ1-2; D unclear. Germline-derived CDR1 and CDR2 are SGHTA and FQGNSA. The CDR3 runs to 10 residues. The V end was cut by 6 bases, the J end by 6 bases, with 5 bases between. CDR3 in amino acids: CASSAHGYTF. The CDR3, as DNA: TGTGCCAGCAGTGCGCATGGCTACACCTTC.

The genes are TRBV7-2 and TRBJ1-5; D is perhaps TRBD1 (6 bases). V was shortened by 6 bases and J by 2 bases, with 14 bases between the two germline ends. CDR1 is SGHTA, CDR2 FQGNSA, per germline. The CDR3 consists of 15 residues. This CDR3 reads CASRPGAGGNQPQHF. CDR3 nucleotide sequence: TGTGCCAGCAGGCCAGGAGCAGGGGGCAATCAGCCCCAGCATTTT. The full variable domain, with the rest looked up from reference TRBV7-2 and TRBJ1-5, is GAGVSQSPSNKVTEKGKDVELRCDPISGHTALYWYRQSLGQGLEFLIYFQGNSAPDKSGLPSDRFSAERTGGSVSTLTIQRTQQEDSAVYLCASRPGAGGNQPQHFGDGTRLSIL.

The chain joins TRBV5-5 to TRBJ2-7; perhaps TRBD1 as D (5 bases). Germline V gene sequence: CDR1 SGHKS, CDR2 YYEKEE (reference sequence). Trimming shortened V by 2 bases and J by 4 bases, and 16 bases separated the two germline ends. This CDR3 is built from 15 residues. CDR3 in DNA: TGTGCCAGCAGCTTAGGGCCAGGGTTTCAGTACGAGCAGTACTTC. It codes for CASSLGPGFQYEQYF.

The V gene is TRBV5-1, the J gene TRBJ2-5; the match to TRBD1 covers 7 bases. CDR3 length equals 14 residues. Germline loops: CDR1 SGHRS, CDR2 YFSETQ. With V trimmed by 5 bases and J by 2 bases, 6 bases remained unmatched. CDR3 sequence: CASRQGSPQETQYF. The CDR3 nucleotides are TGCGCCAGCAGACAGGGGTCACCTCAAGAGACCCAGTACTTC.